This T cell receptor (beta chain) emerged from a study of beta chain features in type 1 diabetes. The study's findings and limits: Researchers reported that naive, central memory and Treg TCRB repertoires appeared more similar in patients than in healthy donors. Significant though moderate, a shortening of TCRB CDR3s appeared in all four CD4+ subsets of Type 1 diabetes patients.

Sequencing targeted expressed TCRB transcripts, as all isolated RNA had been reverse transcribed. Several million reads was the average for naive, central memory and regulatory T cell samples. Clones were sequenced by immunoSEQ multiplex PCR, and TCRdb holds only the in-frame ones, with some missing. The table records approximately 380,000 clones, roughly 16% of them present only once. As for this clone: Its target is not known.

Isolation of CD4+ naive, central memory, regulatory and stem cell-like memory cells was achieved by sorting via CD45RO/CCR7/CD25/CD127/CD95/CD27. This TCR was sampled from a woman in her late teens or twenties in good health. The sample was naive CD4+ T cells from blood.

The CDR3 protein is CASSRNPGDTQYF. In DNA, the CDR3 is TGTGCCAGCAGCCGGAACCCCGGGGATACGCAGTATTTT. The chain is built from TRBV14 and TRBJ2-3; D uncertain. Per the germline V gene, CDR1 is SGHDN and CDR2 is FVKESK. The CDR3 consists of 13 residues. V lost 4 bases and J lost 6, with 11 bases in between. Drawing the rest from reference TRBV14 and TRBJ2-3, the complete variable domain is EAGVTQFPSHSVIEKGQTVTLRCDPISGHDNLYWYRRVMGKEIKFLLHFVKESKQDESGMPNNRFLAERTGGTYSTLKVQPAELEDSGVYFCASSRNPGDTQYFGPGTRLTVL.